The 28 T cell receptor beta chains given below trace back to one sample, sequenced in a study of T cell clonality in common variable immunodeficiency. Clones were sequenced by immunoSEQ multiplex PCR, and TCRdb holds only the in-frame ones, with some missing. Observed in the sample are about 60,000 clones, none of them singletons. The sequenced sample consisted of peripheral blood mononuclear cells. All receptors come from a person aged 18-70 years in good health.

This clone was detected many times. The DNA ends 3 residues before the CDR3 does, and the rest of the CDR3 is filled in from the germline J gene. The chain recombines TRBV2 with TRBJ2-1; 7 nucleotides agree with TRBD1. This CDR3 region has 14 residues. Germline lookup yields CDR1 SNHLY and CDR2 FYNNEI. Trimming at V came to 6 bases and at J to 8 bases, leaving 10 bases not matched to a gene. The CDR3 reads CASRGADDRDEQFF. The CDR3 bases that were read are TGTGCCAGCAGGGGGGCTGATGACAGGGATGAG.

Many counts were recorded for this clone. The missing CDR3 end, 3 residues past where the read stops, is filled in from the germline J gene. The V call is TRBV12-3 or TRBV12-4, the J call TRBJ2-1; 9 bases map to TRBD1. This CDR3 contains 15 residues. J gave up 8 bases and V 5 bases, and 10 bases lay outside the gene matches. The CDR3 loop reads CASSPHTGGRDEQFF. The CDR3 bases that were read are TGTGCCAGCAGTCCCCATACAGGGGGCAGGGATGAG.

This clone came up a few times. Read sequence stops 3 residues before the CDR3 end, and the germline J gene provides the missing end. The V call is TRBV20-1, the J call TRBJ2-1; TRBD2 agrees at 9 bases. The CDR3 totals 15 residues. V lost 6 bases and J lost 2; bases outside the gene matches: 8. CDR1 is DFQATT and CDR2 is SNEGSKA in the germline V gene (reference sequence). Partial CDR3 DNA: TGCAGTGCCACACCGGCTAGCGGGACCTACAATGAG. Its protein is CSATPASGTYNE. From start to end, the CDR3 is CSATPASGTYNEQFF.

The sample holds many counts of this clone. The CDR3 end lies 3 residues beyond the end of the read and is filled in from the germline J gene. The rearrangement joins TRBV20-1 to TRBJ1-3, with TRBD1 matching over 8 bases. Germline assignment: CDR1 DFQATT and CDR2 SNEGSKA (reference sequence). This CDR3 comprises 15 residues. V shed 0 bases, J shed 1 base, and the junction held 2 bases outside the gene matches. Here the CDR3 reads CSARDRGLSGNTIYF. The CDR3 bases that were read are TGCAGTGCTAGAGACAGGGGGCTGTCTGGAAACACC.

This clone was seen repeatedly, ten times or more. A junction boundary mismatches the germline segment, possibly from a read error. Read data end 3 residues before the CDR3 end; the end is taken from the germline J gene. This chain links TRBV4-2 with TRBJ1-6; D ambiguous. Germline V gives CDR1 LGHNA, CDR2 YNFKEQ. The CDR3 spans 14 residues. The CDR3 DNA, read in part, is TGCGCCAGCAGCCACCCGGGTCTAGATTCACCC. Amino acid sequence: CASSHPGLDSP. The complete CDR3 sequence is CASSHPGLDSPLHF.

This clone was observed many times. The CDR3 end lies 3 residues beyond the end of the read and is filled in from the germline J gene. This chain joins TRBV5-1 and TRBJ2-1; 14 positions match TRBD2. Germline assignment: CDR1 SGHRS and CDR2 YFSETQ. V gave up 3 bases and J gave up 3 bases; unmatched junction bases: 5. The CDR3 extends over 17 amino acids. The sequenced part of the CDR3 DNA is TGCGCCAGCAGCTCGGGACTAGCGGGAGAGTACTACAATGAG. This gives the protein CASSSGLAGEYYNE. The complete CDR3 reads CASSSGLAGEYYNEQFF.

Concerning this clone: Read coverage stops 3 residues before the CDR3 terminus; the germline J gene supplies the remainder. The rearrangement links TRBV19 to TRBJ1-4; tentatively, D is TRBD1 (6 bases). The V end was cut by 5 bases, the J end by 0 bases, with 22 bases between. The germline gives CDR1 LNHDA, CDR2 SQIVND (reference sequence). The length of the CDR3 is 19 residues. The sequenced part of the CDR3 DNA is TGTGCCAGTAGTCCGCACCCACAGGGAAGGCTAGCAACTAATGAAAAA. Translating gives CASSPHPQGRLATNEK. The CDR3 as a whole reads CASSPHPQGRLATNEKLFF. The full variable domain, in which reference TRBV19 and TRBJ1-4 provide the parts outside the CDR3, is DGGITQSPKYLFRKEGQNVTLSCEQNLNHDAMYWYRQDPGQGLRLIYYSQIVNDFQKGDIAEGYSVSREKKESFPLTVTSAQKNPTAFYLCASSPHPQGRLATNEKLFFGSGTQLSVL.

This clone was counted many times. The read ends 3 residues before the CDR3 terminus; that terminus is restored from the germline J gene. The V call is TRBV20-1, the J call TRBJ2-7; weak D call: TRBD1 (6 bases). The V end was cut by 8 bases, the J end by 3 bases, with 29 bases between. Germline loops: CDR1 DFQATT, CDR2 SNEGSKA (reference sequence). This CDR3 contains 17 residues. This chain's CDR3 is CSPTDSFSGRALYEQYF. CDR3 DNA (partial): TGCAGTCCCACGGACAGCTTCAGCGGAAGGGCCCTCTACGAG.

This clone came up many times. The sequence runs out 3 residues before the end of the CDR3; the remainder is reconstructed from the germline J gene. J is TRBJ2-3 and V is TRBV2; 10 nucleotides line up with TRBD2. The V segment lost 0 bases and the J segment 2 bases; nucleotides outside the gene matches: 5. This CDR3 comprises 17 residues. Per germline, CDR1 SNHLY and CDR2 FYNNEI. The DNA read from the CDR3 is TGTGCCAGCAGTGAAGCCAGGGGACTAGCGAACACAGATACG. Its protein is CASSEARGLANTDT. The whole CDR3 region reads CASSEARGLANTDTQYF.

This clone came up many times. Coverage ceases 3 residues before the CDR3 finishes, and the germline J gene fills in the end. The chain uses TRBV5-1 and TRBJ2-2; TRBD1 matches 7 bases. The V and J ends lost 2 bases and 4 bases, in that order; junction bases with no gene match: 5. CDR3 length equals 15 residues. From germline, CDR1 is SGHRS and CDR2 YFSETQ. The covered CDR3 bases are TGCGCCAGCAGCTTTACAGGGGTCGGCACCGGGGAG. This sequence encodes CASSFTGVGTGE. The whole CDR3 protein reads CASSFTGVGTGELFF.

The sample holds many counts of this clone. The read falls 3 residues short of the CDR3 end, and the missing part is taken from the germline J gene. V and J are TRBV30 and TRBJ2-1, with 7 bases fitting TRBD2. This CDR3 is built from 13 residues. Looked up from germline, CDR1 is GTSNPN and CDR2 is SVGIG (reference sequence). With V trimmed by 4 bases and J by 7 bases, 7 bases remained unmatched. The sequenced part of the CDR3 DNA is TGTGCCTGGAACCAAGCGGGAACGAATGAG. This codes for CAWNQAGTNE. The full CDR3 is CAWNQAGTNEQFF.

This clone was seen at least ten times. From the germline J gene comes the end of the CDR3, since the read stops 3 residues before it. The gene calls are TRBV20-1 and TRBJ2-7; TRBD2 matches at 9 bases. The CDR3 is made up of 14 amino acids. Germline V gene data show CDR1 as DFQATT and CDR2 as SNEGSKA (reference sequence). V shed 8 bases, J shed 4 bases, and the junction held 12 bases outside the gene matches. CDR3 sequence reads: CSSRVSGSTYEQYF. CDR3 bases read: TGCAGTTCACGGGTTAGCGGGAGTACTTACGAG.

In this sample, this clone turned up many times. The DNA ends 3 residues before the CDR3 does, and the rest of the CDR3 is filled in from the germline J gene. The J gene is TRBJ2-5, the V gene TRBV5-4; maybe TRBD2 (8 bases). The V end lost 5 bases, the J end lost 4 bases, and 18 bases lay between the germline ends. The CDR3 extends over 15 amino acids. Germline CDR1 is SGHNT and CDR2 is YYREEE (reference sequence). The DNA read from the CDR3 is TGTGCCAGCAGACAGGGGAGCGGGAGCGTAGAGACC. This encodes CASRQGSGSVET. The complete CDR3 reads CASRQGSGSVETQYF.

This clone appeared many times. The read ends 3 residues early relative to the CDR3; the germline J gene fills the gap. The J gene is TRBJ2-3, the V gene TRBV12-3 or TRBV12-4; TRBD1 might be the D (7 bases). Trimming left V 6 bases short and J 3 bases short, with 13 bases between. The CDR3 covers 14 residues. CDR3 DNA (partial): TGTGCCAGCAGCCCACAGGGGAGGACAGATACG. Residues: CASSPQGRTDT. The whole CDR3 protein is CASSPQGRTDTQYF.

This clone was seen repeatedly, ten times or more. The read terminates 3 residues before the CDR3 end, so the remaining end is supplied by the germline J gene. The rearrangement joins TRBV20-1 to TRBJ2-5; no clear D gene. This CDR3 has 13 residues. Germline lookup yields CDR1 DFQATT and CDR2 SNEGSKA (reference sequence). V lost 4 bases and J lost 4, with 13 bases in between. The CDR3 loop reads CSATYKLLETQYF. The CDR3 bases that were read are TGCAGTGCTACCTATAAGCTCCTAGAGACC.

This clone has at least ten counts. The read is 3 residues too short to cover the CDR3 end, so that end is filled in from the germline J gene. This chain links TRBV29-1 with TRBJ2-3; 8 bases are shared with TRBD2. The CDR3 extends over 14 amino acids. Trimming took 0 bases from V and 7 from J; bases not matched to a gene: 6. CDR1 SQVTM and CDR2 ANQGSEA come from the germline V gene. The sequenced CDR3 bases are TGCAGCGTTGAAGATCCCAGCGGGAGCTATACG. Translated: CSVEDPSGSYT. The whole CDR3 reads CSVEDPSGSYTQYF.

This clone has a count of ten or more. The missing CDR3 end, 3 residues past where the read stops, is filled in from the germline J gene. The chain couples TRBV27 to TRBJ1-1, with TRBD1 matching over 8 bases. V shed 5 bases and J 7 bases; nucleotides not matched to a gene: 0. The CDR3 spans 11 residues. Germline V lookup: CDR1 MNHEY, CDR2 SMNVEV (reference sequence). This chain's CDR3 is CASSGQGEAFF. The CDR3 DNA, read in part, is TGTGCCAGCAGTGGACAGGGTGAA.

This clone was counted at least ten times. The read ends 3 residues early relative to the CDR3; the germline J gene fills the gap. The gene calls are TRBV5-4 and TRBJ2-3; 9 nucleotides agree with TRBD2. The V gene's germline CDR1 is SGHNT and CDR2 YYREEE (reference sequence). Germline trimming cut 4 bases from V and 8 bases from J; bases unmatched to any gene: 5. CDR3 length: 13 amino acids. The CDR3: CASSNFSGSTQYF. The part of the CDR3 DNA that was read is TGTGCCAGCAGCAACTTTAGCGGGAGTACG.

This clone was observed many times. The read terminates 3 residues before the CDR3 end, so the remaining end is supplied by the germline J gene. The chain has TRBV20-1 and TRBJ2-1, with TRBD2 identical over 10 bases. After removal of 0 bases from V and 9 bases from J, the junction contained 8 bases not matched to a gene. This CDR3 region has 15 residues. Germline CDR1 and CDR2: DFQATT and SNEGSKA (reference sequence). The sequenced part of the CDR3 DNA is TGCAGTGCTAGAGAATCGGGACTAGCGCCAGTTGAG. This gives the protein CSARESGLAPVE. The complete CDR3 sequence is CSARESGLAPVEQFF.

There are many counts of this clone. The CDR3 end falls 3 residues outside the read, so it is completed with the germline J gene. The gene calls are TRBV30 and TRBJ2-1; D uncertain. This CDR3 spans 12 amino acids. Germline CDR1 is GTSNPN and CDR2 is SVGIG (reference sequence). Trimming stripped 0 bases from V and 7 bases from J, with 7 bases between. CDR3 residues: CAWSVKRNEQFF. The part of the CDR3 DNA that was read is TGTGCCTGGAGTGTCAAGAGGAATGAG.

The table lists this clone with many counts. Read sequence stops 3 residues before the CDR3 end, and the germline J gene provides the missing end. The chain joins TRBV30 to TRBJ2-7, with 7 bases that match TRBD1. The V segment lost 4 bases and the J segment 4 bases; nucleotides outside the gene matches: 10. Germline V CDR1 and CDR2: GTSNPN, SVGIG (reference sequence). The CDR3 is 14 amino acids. The chain's CDR3 is CAWTPWGTDYEQYF. The covered CDR3 bases are TGTGCCTGGACCCCCTGGGGGACAGATTACGAG.

This clone came up many times. With the read ending 3 residues before the CDR3 end, the germline J gene is used to fill in that end. The V gene is TRBV20-1, the J gene TRBJ1-1, with D perhaps TRBD1 (6 bases). The CDR3 runs to 14 residues. V was cut by 0 bases and J by 4 bases, with 12 bases left in between. CDR1 and CDR2 (germline): DFQATT, SNEGSKA (reference sequence). CDR3: CSAREWGLGTEAFF. Partial CDR3 DNA: TGCAGTGCTAGAGAGTGGGGGCTGGGCACTGAA.

Ten or more counts support this clone. The missing CDR3 end, 3 residues past where the read stops, is filled in from the germline J gene. V and J are TRBV12-5 and TRBJ1-3; the D gene is possibly TRBD1 (5 bases). The CDR3 runs to 14 residues. Trimming took 5 bases from V and 1 from J, leaving 9 bases between them. From germline, CDR1 is LGHNT and CDR2 FRNRAP. This CDR3 reads CASGPQGSGNTIYF. The part of the CDR3 DNA that was read is TGTGCTAGTGGTCCGCAGGGATCTGGAAACACC.

This clone has ten or more counts. Read data end 3 residues before the CDR3 end; the end is taken from the germline J gene. The chain couples TRBV11-1 to TRBJ2-2; possible D gene TRBD2, 5 bases. V lost 5 bases, J lost 4 bases, and 11 bases lay in between. The germline gives CDR1 SGHAT, CDR2 FQDESV (reference sequence). This CDR3 contains 14 residues. The CDR3 loop is CASSPGLLTGELFF. The part of the CDR3 DNA that was read is TGTGCCAGCAGCCCAGGACTTCTCACCGGGGAG.

This clone showed up many times. The CDR3 end falls 3 residues outside the read, so it is completed with the germline J gene. The chain has TRBV7-9 and TRBJ1-4, with 9 bases matching TRBD1. This CDR3 has 15 amino acids. The germline gives CDR1 SEHNR, CDR2 FQNEAQ (reference sequence). J gave up 8 bases and V 4 bases, and 8 bases lay outside the gene matches. The CDR3 bases that were read are TGTGCCAGCAGCTCTACGGGGACAGGGTACGAAAAA. The encoded protein is CASSSTGTGYEK. In full, the CDR3 is CASSSTGTGYEKLFF.

This clone was counted at least ten times. CDR3 sequence: CASSNIGTGATYEQYF. The CDR3 DNA, read in part, is TGTGCCAGCAGCAACATCGGGACAGGGGCCACCTACGAG. The chain has TRBV13 and TRBJ2-7, with 10 bases lining up with TRBD1. The sequence runs out 3 residues before the end of the CDR3; the remainder is reconstructed from the germline J gene. J gave up 2 bases and V 5 bases, and 9 bases lay outside the gene matches. The CDR3 runs to 16 residues. The germline CDR1 and CDR2 sequences are PRHDT and FYEKMQ (reference sequence).

This clone was counted at least ten times. The observed sequence ends 3 residues before the CDR3 terminus, with the missing tail filled in from the germline J gene. This chain uses TRBV7-9 with TRBJ2-1, with 7 positions matching TRBD1. Germline values: CDR1 SEHNR, CDR2 FQNEAQ (reference sequence). The trim removed 5 bases at V and 0 bases at J, leaving 4 bases unmatched. The CDR3 spans 15 residues. The covered CDR3 bases are TGTGCCAGCAGCCAACAGGGGAGCTCCTACAATGAG. Residues: CASSQQGSSYNE. From start to end, the CDR3 is CASSQQGSSYNEQFF.

This clone has a count of ten or more. The read ends 3 residues early relative to the CDR3; the germline J gene fills the gap. The chain couples TRBV30 to TRBJ1-2, with 7 bases matching TRBD1. With 3 bases clipped from V and 6 bases from J, the junction kept 7 bases outside the gene matches. Germline-derived CDR1 and CDR2 are GTSNPN and SVGIG (reference sequence). This CDR3 region has 13 residues. Partial CDR3 DNA: TGTGCCTGGAGCGCCCTGACAGGGAATGGC. Its translation is CAWSALTGNG. The whole CDR3 reads CAWSALTGNGYTF.